This entry is about one T cell receptor (beta chain). This clonotype was seen a handful of times. Its recognized antigen is unknown. Per-base qualities were not stored, and no clone one base away is much larger. A case-control design nested within a healthcare worker cohort in London, UK, was used, with weekly nasopharyngeal swab PCR tests and blood sampling performed. Between 23 and 31 March 2020, the week of the UK lockdown, healthcare workers were enrolled and then followed up weekly for as long as 16 weeks. The sample is drawn from a study of early T cells in non-severe SARS-CoV-2 infection (dated by TCRdb to the early 2020s). About the investigation overall: TCR sequencing used bulk RNA from unsorted whole blood, so alpha and beta chains could not be paired.

CDR1 and CDR2 are read off the germline V gene (reference sequence) as LNHDA and SQIVND. The CDR3, cysteine through phenylalanine, is 12 amino acids long. Here the CDR3 DNA is all that survives: 36 bases in frame from base 1. The germline ends are 11 bases apart after V is trimmed by 5 bases and J by 6 bases. Receptors were amplified or captured by 5' RACE. The instrument was a NextSeq 500. In the TCR library protocol, unique molecular identifiers were attached to individual cDNA molecules to correct for PCR bias and sequencing error. Sequencing covered both TCR alpha and beta chains, and within each sample the abundances of alpha and beta sequences were tightly co-correlated. The authors processed their data as follows. Decombinator V4 was used to annotate TCR sequences for V gene, J gene and CDR3. Expanded TCRs were defined as changing significantly between any two time points under a Poisson model with p below 0.0001. TCR abundances were normalised to the total number of TCRs sequenced per sample and were expressed as counts per million. TRAV1-2 paired with TRAJ12, TRAJ20 or TRAJ33 defined MAIT TCRs, while TRAV10 paired with TRAJ18 defined iNKT TCRs. VDJdb, accessed on 1 November 2021, was searched for TCRs annotated for CMV, EBV and SARS-CoV-2, and TCRs annotated for more than one antigen were excluded. The public reads were quality trimmed at Q25 with fastp and then assembled into clones with MiXCR by TCRdb, keeping productive beta chains. Here each entry gathers all rows of one CDR3 protein and keeps the most common genes and DNA. The V and J calls come from TCRdb's annotation, not from the publication. Across this sample there are about 50,000 distinct CDR3 sequences, with about 9.3% seen only once. The ten largest clones add up to about 15% of the sample.

Beyond this particular receptor, the publication reports: VDJdb matching was skewed toward anti-spike CD8 responses and likely underestimated virus-specific expansions by missing private and CD4 specificities.

Sequencing was done on a sample of whole blood. The clonotype was recovered from an adult who was a healthcare worker with PCR-confirmed SARS-CoV-2 infection or an uninfected control (not recorded which). Recombination linked TRBV19 to TRBJ2-7; TRBD2 could be the D gene, as 5 bases match. The nucleotides are TGTGCCAGTAGTTACCTAGCTGGCGAGCAGTACTTC. This translates into CASSYLAGEQYF. Here the CDR3 is joined to the reference TRBV19 and TRBJ2-7 genes, and the full variable domain is: DGGITQSPKYLFRKEGQNVTLSCEQNLNHDAMYWYRQDPGQGLRLIYYSQIVNDFQKGDIAEGYSVSREKKESFPLTVTSAQKNPTAFYLCASSYLAGEQYFGPGTRLTVT.